This T cell receptor (beta chain) was documented in a study of glioma-infiltrating T cells. Study findings and constraints: Gliomas, especially low-grade, showed above-expected tissue-blood divergence; non-neoplastic patients showed below. Only very few CDR3 sequences appeared in both tissue and blood.

Using RNA template, CDR3s of TCR alpha and beta were amplified with iRepertoire arm-PCR. Tissue mRNA or PBMC total RNA, about 90-400 ng, went into one-step reverse transcription and amplification. MiXCR, run by TCRdb on the multiplex PCR reads, gives a single entry per CDR3 protein. Of around 190,000 distinct CDR3 sequences in the sample, 32% were seen once. This clonotype was picked up a small number of times. Its antigen is still unknown. Germline V lookup: CDR1 SGHNT, CDR2 YYREEE (reference sequence). The CDR3 has 15 amino acids. V lost 0 bases, J lost 4 bases, and 4 bases stayed unmatched. The chain combines TRBV5-4 with TRBJ2-3, with 8 bases that match TRBD2. Sequenced material: glioma tissue, nonneoplastic brain tissue, or PBMCs (not recorded which). This TCR came from a human donor with low-grade glioma or glioblastoma, undergoing nonglioma brain surgery, or in good health (not recorded which). CDR3 residues: CASSLGGGRSDTQYF. The CDR3 DNA reads TGTGCCAGCAGCTTGGGGGGCGGGAGGTCAGATACGCAGTATTTT.